This T cell receptor beta chain was captured by sequencing in a study of blood T cell repertoires in COVID-19. The method was immunoSEQ multiplex PCR; TCRdb's version includes in-frame clones alone and lacks a portion of them. The table includes around 240,000 clones, approximately 83% detected once. The V gene lost 2 bases and the J gene lost 5 bases, with 24 bases spanning the gap. The CDR3 spans 18 residues. CDR1 and CDR2 from the germline V gene are LGHDT and YNNKEL (reference sequence). The clonotype comes from a woman aged 50 to 60 who had recovered from COVID-19. Sequenced sample: PBMCs or T cells enriched from blood (not recorded which). The chain employs TRBV3-1 (or the pseudogene TRBV3-2) and TRBJ1-2; D may be TRBD1 (5 bases). The CDR3 DNA reads as TGTGCCAGCAGCCAAAATAACCGAAGGGGACTCCCTGGGTATGGCTACACCTTC. Protein: CASSQNNRRGLPGYGYTF.